These T cell receptor beta chains were read from a single sample in a study of blood T cells in healthy people across ages. MiXCR was run by TCRdb on the 5' RACE reads, yielding one entry per CDR3 protein. Among roughly 1,100,000 distinct CDR3 sequences, under 30% were seen once, and the ten largest hold approximately 0.79%. The same specimen was also included in a second study, on T cells of mothers and their children.

The material sequenced was blood. The receptors stem from a girl aged 2-10 years in good health. Each CDR3 is given with its conserved first and last residue. The order of the fields is CDR3 protein, V gene, J gene.

cdr3_aa: CASSLGHWDYNEQFF
v_call: TRBV7-6
j_call: TRBJ2-1

cdr3_aa: CASRVSTGTENSPLHF
v_call: TRBV2
j_call: TRBJ1-6

cdr3_aa: CASSESYRSYNEQFF
v_call: TRBV25-1
j_call: TRBJ2-1

cdr3_aa: CASEDSSGEQFF
v_call: TRBV9
j_call: TRBJ2-1

cdr3_aa: CASSLEGEGAFF
v_call: TRBV5-1
j_call: TRBJ1-1

cdr3_aa: CASSYWASGSYEQYF
v_call: TRBV6-2/TRBV6-3
j_call: TRBJ2-7

cdr3_aa: CASSHSHGGSGNTIYF
v_call: TRBV4-3
j_call: TRBJ1-3

cdr3_aa: CASSLPGQGGKLFF
v_call: TRBV28
j_call: TRBJ1-4

cdr3_aa: CASSLLTGLFDTEAFF
v_call: TRBV5-6
j_call: TRBJ1-1

cdr3_aa: CAISEEGALNQPQHF
v_call: TRBV10-3
j_call: TRBJ1-5

cdr3_aa: CASSRLAGGPDEQFF
v_call: TRBV7-3
j_call: TRBJ2-1

cdr3_aa: CASSGGWGTYEQYF
v_call: TRBV28
j_call: TRBJ2-7

cdr3_aa: CASSPAFYEQYF
v_call: TRBV28
j_call: -

cdr3_aa: CASSDTTSGNEKPFF
v_call: TRBV6-1
j_call: TRBJ1-4

cdr3_aa: CSVVGPHGELFF
v_call: TRBV29-1
j_call: TRBJ2-2

cdr3_aa: CATSREQFHYGYTF
v_call: TRBV15
j_call: TRBJ1-2

cdr3_aa: CASSQDRTTNNEQFF
v_call: TRBV3-1
j_call: -

cdr3_aa: CASSWNIGGDEQYF
v_call: TRBV7-8
j_call: TRBJ2-7

cdr3_aa: CSVWDRGLWNEQFF
v_call: TRBV29-1
j_call: TRBJ2-1

cdr3_aa: CASSLGRDIRTDTQYF
v_call: TRBV7-9
j_call: TRBJ2-3

cdr3_aa: CASSPWDFETNEKLFF
v_call: TRBV12-3/TRBV12-4
j_call: TRBJ1-4

cdr3_aa: CSVPQGHYGYTF
v_call: TRBV20-1
j_call: TRBJ1-2

cdr3_aa: CASTRLSGNTIYF
v_call: TRBV28
j_call: TRBJ1-3

cdr3_aa: CASTSRAWEGDLHF
v_call: TRBV5-1
j_call: TRBJ1-6

cdr3_aa: CSVEDPDREEETQYF
v_call: TRBV29-1
j_call: TRBJ2-5

cdr3_aa: CASSFRGQEETQYF
v_call: TRBV28
j_call: TRBJ2-5

cdr3_aa: CSASLPPGTYNEQFF
v_call: TRBV20-1
j_call: TRBJ2-1

cdr3_aa: CASSPKTAGFDKNIQYF
v_call: TRBV7-9
j_call: TRBJ2-4

cdr3_aa: CASSEIWSNQETQYF
v_call: TRBV2
j_call: TRBJ2-5

cdr3_aa: CASSVWTGGRNEQYF
v_call: TRBV6-1
j_call: -

cdr3_aa: CASSFGSAAYQETQYF
v_call: TRBV12-3/TRBV12-4
j_call: TRBJ2-5

cdr3_aa: CASSFSGGGGETQYF
v_call: TRBV12-3/TRBV12-4
j_call: TRBJ2-5

cdr3_aa: CASRAGTAKFF
v_call: TRBV12-3/TRBV12-4
j_call: TRBJ2-1

cdr3_aa: CASSLEGQGTDTQYF
v_call: TRBV7-2
j_call: TRBJ2-3

cdr3_aa: CASSQDFGARSETQYF
v_call: TRBV4-1
j_call: TRBJ2-5

cdr3_aa: CASSSRGGDEQFF
v_call: TRBV7-9
j_call: TRBJ2-1

cdr3_aa: CASGLVQGYGNTIYF
v_call: TRBV12-5
j_call: TRBJ1-3

cdr3_aa: CASSPKINEQFF
v_call: TRBV12-3/TRBV12-4
j_call: -

cdr3_aa: CASSVRTVDTQYF
v_call: TRBV10-2
j_call: TRBJ2-3

cdr3_aa: CSVEEAGVSPTNTGELFF
v_call: TRBV29-1
j_call: TRBJ2-2

cdr3_aa: CSARAHQAGGNNEQFF
v_call: TRBV20-1
j_call: -

cdr3_aa: CSASPETGLMDSYTF
v_call: TRBV29-1
j_call: TRBJ1-2

cdr3_aa: CASRIGQMNTEAFF
v_call: TRBV6-1
j_call: TRBJ1-1

cdr3_aa: CASSYSWTEAFF
v_call: TRBV6-2/TRBV6-3
j_call: TRBJ1-1

cdr3_aa: CASSPLAQSDTQYF
v_call: TRBV18
j_call: TRBJ2-3

cdr3_aa: CASSGKGGDGNIQYF
v_call: TRBV5-1
j_call: TRBJ2-4

cdr3_aa: CSVTSSGTPAFF
v_call: TRBV29-1
j_call: TRBJ1-1

cdr3_aa: CASSPGLAAAYEQYF
v_call: TRBV5-1
j_call: TRBJ2-7

cdr3_aa: CATSGPLAGSYNEQFF
v_call: TRBV24-1
j_call: TRBJ2-1

cdr3_aa: CSAGSGGIEEKLFF
v_call: TRBV20-1
j_call: TRBJ1-4

cdr3_aa: CSASLAGRGGVFYNEQFF
v_call: TRBV20-1
j_call: TRBJ2-1

cdr3_aa: CASSLTGTPSTDTQYF
v_call: TRBV5-5
j_call: TRBJ2-3

cdr3_aa: CASRTGLGYNEQFF
v_call: TRBV25-1
j_call: TRBJ2-1

cdr3_aa: CASSLGLVSSQYF
v_call: TRBV12-3/TRBV12-4
j_call: TRBJ2-3

cdr3_aa: CASTFRDRGTGELFF
v_call: TRBV19
j_call: TRBJ2-2

cdr3_aa: CASSQDLAQVWGAQETQYF
v_call: TRBV4-3
j_call: TRBJ2-5